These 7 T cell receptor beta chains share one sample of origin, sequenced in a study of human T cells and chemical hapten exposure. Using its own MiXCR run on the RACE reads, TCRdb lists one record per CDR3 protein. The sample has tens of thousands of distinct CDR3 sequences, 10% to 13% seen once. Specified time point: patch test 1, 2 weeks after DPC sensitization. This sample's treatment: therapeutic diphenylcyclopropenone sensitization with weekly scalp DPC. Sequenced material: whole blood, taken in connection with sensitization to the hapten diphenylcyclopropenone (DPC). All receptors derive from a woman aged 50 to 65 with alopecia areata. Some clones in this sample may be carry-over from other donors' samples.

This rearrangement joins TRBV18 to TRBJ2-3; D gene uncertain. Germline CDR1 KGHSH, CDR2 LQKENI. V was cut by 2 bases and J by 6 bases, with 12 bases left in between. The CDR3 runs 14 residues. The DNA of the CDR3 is TGTGCCAGCTCACCAGGGTCAGCCACGGATACGCAGTATTTT. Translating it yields CASSPGSATDTQYF.

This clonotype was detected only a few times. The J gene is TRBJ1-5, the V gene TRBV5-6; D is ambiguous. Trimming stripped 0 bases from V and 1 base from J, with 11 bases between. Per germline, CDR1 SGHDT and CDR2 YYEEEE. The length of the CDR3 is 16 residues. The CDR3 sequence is CASSLEQTSSNQPQHF. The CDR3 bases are TGTGCCAGCAGCTTGGAACAGACGTCGAGCAATCAGCCCCAGCATTTT. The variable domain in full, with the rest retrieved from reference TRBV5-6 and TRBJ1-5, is DAGVTQSPTHLIKTRGQQVTLRCSPKSGHDTVSWYQQALGQGPQFIFQYYEEEERQRGNFPDRFSGHQFPNYSSELNVNALLLGDSALYLCASSLEQTSSNQPQHFGDGTRLSIL.

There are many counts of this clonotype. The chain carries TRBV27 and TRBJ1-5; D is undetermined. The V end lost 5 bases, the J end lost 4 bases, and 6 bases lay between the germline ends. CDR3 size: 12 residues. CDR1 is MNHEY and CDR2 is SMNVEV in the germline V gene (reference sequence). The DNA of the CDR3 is TGTGCCAGCAGTGGCCCTAATCAGCCCCAGCATTTT. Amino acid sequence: CASSGPNQPQHF.

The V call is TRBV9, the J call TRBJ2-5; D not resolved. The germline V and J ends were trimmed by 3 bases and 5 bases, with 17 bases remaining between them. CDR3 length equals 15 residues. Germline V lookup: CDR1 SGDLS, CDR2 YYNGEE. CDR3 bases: TGTGCCAGCAGCGCCCAGTTCCCTTCGACTGAGACCCAGTACTTC. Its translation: CASSAQFPSTETQYF. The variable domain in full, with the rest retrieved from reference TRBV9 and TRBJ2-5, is DSGVTQTPKHLITATGQRVTLRCSPRSGDLSVYWYQQSLDQGLQFLIQYYNGEERAKGNILERFSAQQFPDLHSELNLSSLELGDSALYFCASSAQFPSTETQYFGPGTRLLVL.

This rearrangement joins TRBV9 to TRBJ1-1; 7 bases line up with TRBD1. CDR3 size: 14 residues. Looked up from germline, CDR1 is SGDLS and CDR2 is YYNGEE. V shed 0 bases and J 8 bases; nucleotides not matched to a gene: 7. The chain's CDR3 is CASSVESRDREAFF. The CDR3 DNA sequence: TGTGCCAGCAGCGTAGAAAGCCGGGACAGAGAAGCTTTCTTT. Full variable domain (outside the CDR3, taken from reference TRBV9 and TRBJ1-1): DSGVTQTPKHLITATGQRVTLRCSPRSGDLSVYWYQQSLDQGLQFLIQYYNGEERAKGNILERFSAQQFPDLHSELNLSSLELGDSALYFCASSVESRDREAFFGQGTRLTVV.

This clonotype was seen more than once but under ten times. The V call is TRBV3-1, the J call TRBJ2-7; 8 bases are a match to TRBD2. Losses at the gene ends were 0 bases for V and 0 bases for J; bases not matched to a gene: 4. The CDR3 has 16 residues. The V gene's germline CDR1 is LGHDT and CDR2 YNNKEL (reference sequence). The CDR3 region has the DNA TGTGCCAGCAGCCAAGAAAGACTAGCGAACTCCTACGAGCAGTACTTC. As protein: CASSQERLANSYEQYF.

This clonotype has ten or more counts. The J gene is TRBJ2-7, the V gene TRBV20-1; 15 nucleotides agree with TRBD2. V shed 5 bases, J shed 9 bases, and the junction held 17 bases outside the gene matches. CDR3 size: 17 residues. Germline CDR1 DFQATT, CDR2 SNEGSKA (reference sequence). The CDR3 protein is CSAGRGFRTSGRARQYF. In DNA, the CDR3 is TGCAGTGCTGGTAGGGGGTTCCGGACTAGCGGGAGGGCCCGGCAGTACTTC.